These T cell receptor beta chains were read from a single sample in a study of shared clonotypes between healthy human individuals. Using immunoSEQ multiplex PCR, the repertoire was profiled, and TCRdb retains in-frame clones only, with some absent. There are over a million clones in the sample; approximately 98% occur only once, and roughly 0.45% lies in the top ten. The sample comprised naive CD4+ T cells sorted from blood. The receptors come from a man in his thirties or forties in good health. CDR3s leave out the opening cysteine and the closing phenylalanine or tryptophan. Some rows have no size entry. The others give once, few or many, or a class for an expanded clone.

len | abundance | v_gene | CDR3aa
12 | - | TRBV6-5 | ASSYGSFSYEQY
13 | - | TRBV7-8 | ASSFPNPNTGELF
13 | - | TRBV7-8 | ASSRGQLDSYEQY
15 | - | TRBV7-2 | ASSHRKAGVYVGELF
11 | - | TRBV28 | ASGSRQSYEQY
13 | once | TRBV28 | ASSLSQGTPYGYT
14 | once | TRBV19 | ASSTTSGPNTGELF
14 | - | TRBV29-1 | SVELILAGVLNEQF
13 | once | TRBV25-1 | ASTNPARAGETQY
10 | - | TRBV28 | ASSQAGNTIY
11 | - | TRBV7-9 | ASSATGQETQY
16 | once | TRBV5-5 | ASSGSQGSTLGANVLT
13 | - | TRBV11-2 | ASSPTGGRNQPQH
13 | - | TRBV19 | ASKISAGSEETQY
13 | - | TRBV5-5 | ASSSIAGDTDTQY
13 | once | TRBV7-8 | ASSLETPAPGTQY
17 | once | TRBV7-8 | ASSPGQLAGGIFTDTQY
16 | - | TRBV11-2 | ASSLDGTSHLGTYGYT
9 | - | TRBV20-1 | SAFGPGELF
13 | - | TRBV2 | ASSGGPGSYNEQF
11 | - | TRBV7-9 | ASSLEVNTEAF
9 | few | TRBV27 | ASSWGYEQY
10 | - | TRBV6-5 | ASSGNSYEQY
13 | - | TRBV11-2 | ASSQIGGPDTEAF
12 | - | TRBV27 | ASSLNRASYEQY
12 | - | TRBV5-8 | ASSHGTDTYEQY
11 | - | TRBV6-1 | ASSRRLLVEQY
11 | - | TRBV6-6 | ASRGGSRDTQY